This TCR beta chain was captured by sequencing in a study of identical twins. All of the donors were Caucasians in good health. Trimming at V came to 2 bases and at J to 4 bases, leaving 2 bases not matched to a gene. The CDR3 is 14 amino acids. Germline V lookup: CDR1 MNHEY, CDR2 SVGEGT. TCRdb reprocessed the 5' RACE reads with MiXCR, giving one entry per CDR3 protein. The sample includes 200,000 to 300,000 distinct CDR3 sequences, roughly a tenth of them seen just once. Sample: memory T cells sorted from blood. The origin of this receptor is a man in his forties or fifties in good health. The V call is TRBV6-2 or TRBV6-3, the J call TRBJ1-5, with 7 bases that match TRBD1. The CDR3 nucleotides read TGTGCCAGCAGTTACCAACAGGGGAATCAGCCCCAGCATTTT. It translates to CASSYQQGNQPQHF.